A single sample gave rise to the 25 T cell receptor beta chains below, sequenced in a study of T-cell reconstitution after alpha-beta-depleted transplantation in children. Unique molecular identifiers were incorporated into the prepared TCRbeta library. TCRdb reanalysed the PCR reads using MiXCR and keeps one entry per CDR3 protein. This table holds around 490,000 distinct CDR3 sequences, 11% found once. The source was PBMCs, mostly from graft donor cells, collected 180 days after TCRalphabeta/CD19-depleted stem cell transplant. The source of these receptors is a female patient aged 2-9 years who had a stem cell transplant for aplastic anemia, so the T cells may come from the graft donor.

This clonotype turned up a few times. V gene TRBV7-9 combines with J gene TRBJ2-4, with 7 bases identical to TRBD2. This CDR3 contains 17 residues. Germline CDR1 is SEHNR and CDR2 is FQNEAQ (reference sequence). V gave up 5 bases and J gave up 0 bases; unmatched junction bases: 10. Here the CDR3 DNA reads TGTGCCAGCAGCCCAAGCGGGGCAGCTATAGCCAAAAACATTCAGTACTTC. It translates to CASSPSGAAIAKNIQYF.

This clonotype has just a few counts. The chain employs TRBV20-1 and TRBJ1-1; D is perhaps TRBD1 (6 bases). V shed 6 bases and J shed 3 bases, with 17 bases lying between them. Germline CDR1 DFQATT, CDR2 SNEGSKA (reference sequence). The CDR3 consists of 14 residues. The DNA for the CDR3 is TGCAGTGCCAACCCACAGGGAGGGGACACTGAAGCTTTCTTT. It translates to CSANPQGGDTEAFF.

This clonotype came up a few times. The chain has TRBV4-3 and TRBJ2-7; D might be TRBD1 (5 bases). V gave up 3 bases and J gave up 3 bases, with 18 bases separating them. Looked up from germline, CDR1 is LGHNA and CDR2 is YSLEER. CDR3 length equals 16 residues. CDR3 residues: CASSQIVGRPYYEQYF. CDR3 DNA sequence: TGCGCCAGCAGCCAGATTGTGGGGCGACCCTACTACGAGCAGTACTTC.

Only a few counts were recorded for this clonotype. The chain links TRBV6-1 to TRBJ2-3; TRBD1 agrees at 7 bases. Germline CDR1 and CDR2: MNHNS and SASEGT. This CDR3 spans 16 amino acids. Losses at the gene ends were 5 bases for V and 1 base for J; bases not matched to a gene: 9. CDR3 DNA: TGTGCCAGCAGTCATGACAGGGAAGATGGCACAGATACGCAGTATTTT. Translation gives CASSHDREDGTDTQYF.

In this sample, this clonotype turned up a few times. The rearrangement joins TRBV27 to TRBJ1-1; D unclear. Between the trimmed V and J ends, which lost 4 bases and 2 bases, there was a span of 14 bases. Germline V lookup: CDR1 MNHEY, CDR2 SMNVEV (reference sequence). This CDR3 is built from 15 residues. CDR3 coding DNA: TGTGCCAGCAGTTCCACGACCTGGGGAAACACTGAAGCTTTCTTT. It translates to CASSSTTWGNTEAFF.

This clonotype was counted a few times. The rearrangement links TRBV21-1 to TRBJ2-1; TRBD1 is the table's D call, not checked against the DNA. TRBV21-1 is a pseudogene. The CDR3 extends over 15 amino acids. The CDR3 DNA reads as TGTGCCAGCAGCGGACAGGGGGCAGAGGGCAATGAGCAGTTCTTC. Protein sequence: CASSGQGAEGNEQFF.

The V gene is TRBV5-1, the J gene TRBJ2-1; perhaps TRBD1 as D (6 bases). Germline assignment: CDR1 SGHRS and CDR2 YFSETQ. The CDR3 runs to 13 residues. Trimming cost V 3 bases and J 11 bases, with 15 bases left between them. DNA for the CDR3: TGCGCCAGCAGCTGGGAAGACCGGGACAAGCAGTTCTTC. Its translation is CASSWEDRDKQFF.

The chain is built from TRBV5-5 and TRBJ2-7; D may be TRBD1 (6 bases). Germline assignment: CDR1 SGHKS and CDR2 YYEKEE (reference sequence). This CDR3 spans 15 amino acids. V gave up 6 bases and J gave up 2 bases, with 18 bases separating them. The chain's CDR3 is CASNGPGERTYEQYV. DNA of the CDR3: TGTGCCAGCAATGGGCCAGGGGAAAGGACCTACGAGCAGTACGTC.

The V gene is TRBV11-2, the J gene TRBJ2-2; tentatively, D is TRBD1 (6 bases). Germline lookup yields CDR1 SGHAT and CDR2 FQNNGV. This CDR3 has 16 residues. Trimming removed 1 base at V and 4 bases at J, with 13 bases between. This chain's CDR3 is CASSLGGTRSTGELFF. CDR3 sequence (DNA): TGTGCCAGCAGCTTAGGAGGGACAAGGAGCACCGGGGAGCTGTTTTTT. Together with reference TRBV11-2 and TRBJ2-2, the CDR3 gives the full variable domain: EAGVAQSPRYKIIEKRQSVAFWCNPISGHATLYWYQQILGQGPKLLIQFQNNGVVDDSQLPKDRFSAERLKGVDSTLKIQPAKLEDSAVYLCASSLGGTRSTGELFFGEGSRLTVL.

This clonotype turned up a few times. The J gene is TRBJ1-1, the V gene TRBV4-3; D remains unclear. The CDR3 contains 14 residues. Trimming cost V 4 bases and J 3 bases, with 12 bases left between them. Germline CDR1 is LGHNA and CDR2 is YSLEER. For the CDR3, the DNA is TGCGCCAGCAGCCCGTCCTCCGTGGACACTGAAGCTTTCTTT. Its protein is CASSPSSVDTEAFF.

This clonotype was observed a handful of times. The genes are TRBV4-3 and TRBJ1-3; D gene ambiguous. Germline V lookup: CDR1 LGHNA, CDR2 YSLEER. This CDR3 region has 15 residues. The germline V and J ends were trimmed by 0 bases and 0 bases, with 6 bases remaining between them. The CDR3 protein is CASSQEKISGNTIYF. CDR3 sequence (DNA): TGCGCCAGCAGCCAAGAAAAGATCTCTGGAAACACCATATATTTT.

The chain combines TRBV29-1 with TRBJ1-5; D might be TRBD1 (5 bases). The CDR3 totals 13 residues. The germline V gene encodes CDR1 SQVTM and CDR2 ANQGSEA. The ends were cut back, 5 bases at V and 2 bases at J, with 10 bases in the middle. CDR3 DNA: TGCAGCGTTACCCGGGACCGCAATCAGCCCCAGCATTTT. Translating gives CSVTRDRNQPQHF.

The J gene is TRBJ2-1, the V gene TRBV7-2, with D tentatively TRBD2 (6 bases). Germline CDR1 reads SGHTA; CDR2 reads FQGNSA. The length of the CDR3 is 14 residues. V lost 2 bases and J lost 7, with 12 bases in between. The CDR3 coding sequence is TGTGCCAGCAGCTTAAGGGGCGGGATTAATGAGCAGTTCTTC. Amino acids: CASSLRGGINEQFF.

This clonotype appeared a few times. This chain joins TRBV21-1 and TRBJ2-5; the listed D gene, TRBD1, was not tested against the DNA. TRBV21-1 is a pseudogene segment. There are 17 residues in the CDR3. CDR3 DNA: TGTGCCAGCTATACTCCCCACAGGGGCCGCCCGCAAGAGACCCAGTACTTC. Translated, it gives CASYTPHRGRPQETQYF.

This chain connects TRBV27 to TRBJ2-7; possibly TRBD2 for D (6 bases). CDR3 length: 16 amino acids. Germline CDR1 MNHEY, CDR2 SMNVEV (reference sequence). Trimming cost V 3 bases and J 3 bases, with 18 bases left between them. CDR3 in DNA: TGTGCCAGCAGTTTGGGATCGGGGACTGGGGGCTACGAGCAGTACGTC. Translating gives CASSLGSGTGGYEQYV.

The chain's CDR3 is CATSRDLGFLAKNIQYF. CDR3 coding DNA: TGTGCCACCAGCAGAGATTTGGGTTTCCTAGCCAAAAACATTCAGTACTTC. This chain connects TRBV15 to TRBJ2-4, with no clear D. V lost 0 bases to trimming and J lost 0 bases, with 12 bases between them. The CDR3 runs 17 residues. From germline, CDR1 is LNHNV and CDR2 YYDKDF (reference sequence).

This clonotype was observed a few times. This rearrangement joins TRBV29-1 to TRBJ1-1; 9 bases agree with TRBD1. V shed 5 bases and J 7 bases; nucleotides not matched to a gene: 8. Germline values: CDR1 SQVTM, CDR2 ANQGSEA. The CDR3 length is 13 residues. The CDR3 loop is CSVRSDRGDEAFF. CDR3 DNA: TGCAGCGTTAGGAGCGACAGGGGGGATGAAGCTTTCTTT.

The count of this clonotype is one. The rearrangement joins TRBV4-3 to TRBJ2-1; 7 nucleotides align to TRBD1. V was pared by 0 bases and J by 0 bases, with 2 bases of the junction left unmatched. Germline V lookup: CDR1 LGHNA, CDR2 YSLEER. This CDR3 has 16 amino acids. CDR3 sequence: CASSQEGQPSYNEQFF. In nucleotides, the CDR3 is TGCGCCAGCAGCCAAGAGGGACAGCCCTCCTACAATGAGCAGTTCTTC.

This clonotype was seen ten or more times. The chain recombines TRBV29-1 with TRBJ2-7; TRBD2 is a possible D gene (6 bases). The germline V and J ends were trimmed by 7 bases and 4 bases, with 11 bases remaining between them. The V gene's germline CDR1 is SQVTM and CDR2 ANQGSEA. The CDR3 is made up of 11 amino acids. The CDR3 DNA reads TGCAGCGCCCGACTAGTGTACGAGCAGTACTTC. This gives the protein CSARLVYEQYF.

This clonotype has more than one count but fewer than ten. The J gene is TRBJ1-1, the V gene TRBV6-5; D is ambiguous. The CDR3 is 14 residues long. V shed 2 bases and J shed 5 bases, with 12 bases lying between them. Germline values: CDR1 MNHEY, CDR2 SVGAGI. CDR3 amino acids: CASSYSDALTEAFF. As DNA, the CDR3 is TGTGCCAGCAGTTACAGTGATGCGCTAACTGAAGCTTTCTTT.

CDR3 sequence (DNA): TGTGCCAGCAGCTTAGGGGGGGGCGGACAGGCAGAAGCTTTCTTT. It yields the protein CASSLGGGGQAEAFF. This chain uses TRBV7-9 with TRBJ1-1, with 7 positions matching TRBD1. The CDR3 has 15 amino acids. Unmatched junction bases numbered 10, after V lost 1 base and J lost 8 bases. Per germline, CDR1 SEHNR and CDR2 FQNEAQ (reference sequence).

A few counts support this clonotype. The chain employs TRBV27 and TRBJ1-4, with D hard to call. Germline CDR1 is MNHEY and CDR2 is SMNVEV (reference sequence). CDR3 size: 14 residues. Trimming removed 4 bases at V and 0 bases at J, with 6 bases between. The CDR3 region is CASSYGTTNEKLFF. The CDR3 region has the DNA TGTGCCAGCAGTTACGGGACAACTAATGAAAAACTGTTTTTT.

This clonotype was detected ten times or more. The rearrangement links TRBV29-1 to TRBJ2-7; 8 positions match TRBD1. CDR1 is SQVTM and CDR2 is ANQGSEA in the germline V gene. The CDR3 sequence is 13 residues long. Losses at the gene ends were 4 bases for V and 4 bases for J; bases not matched to a gene: 6. This CDR3 is CSVVRTGNYEQYF. The CDR3 region has the DNA TGCAGCGTTGTTAGGACAGGGAATTACGAGCAGTACTTC.

This clonotype has a handful of counts. The chain employs TRBV6-2 or TRBV6-3 and TRBJ1-5; tentatively, D is TRBD1 (6 bases). This CDR3 spans 15 amino acids. Germline lookup yields CDR1 MNHEY and CDR2 SVGEGT. The V end lost 5 bases, the J end lost 5 bases, and 16 bases lay between the germline ends. Written as DNA, the CDR3 is TGTGCCAGCAGTCCGGACAGTCCTGCCTATCAGCCCCAGCATTTT. It yields the protein CASSPDSPAYQPQHF.

This chain links TRBV4-3 with TRBJ1-5, with D possibly being TRBD1 (5 bases). V was clipped by 4 bases and J by 4 bases, with 14 bases between them. The CDR3 sequence is 15 residues long. The germline V gene encodes CDR1 LGHNA and CDR2 YSLEER. The CDR3: CASSLARDPNQPQHF. The CDR3 DNA sequence: TGCGCCAGCAGCCTTGCCCGGGACCCAAATCAGCCCCAGCATTTT.